This T cell receptor beta chain was captured in a study of OX40 agonist ivuxolimab in advanced cancers. Study summary: Patients in dose escalation had liver, melanoma, kidney or head and neck cancers. Overall study findings and caveats: There was clonal expansion of CD4+ and CD8+ blood T cells by week 6 at 0.1 to 3.0 mg/kg. Expanded clones belonging to CD8+ T cells outnumbered, on average, those of CD4+.

The CDR3 runs 16 residues. CDR1 SQVTM and CDR2 ANQGSEA come from the germline V gene. V was pared by 4 bases and J by 6 bases, with 23 bases between. Worth noting for this clone: Its specificity is unknown.

Sequencing used immunoSEQ multiplex PCR; TCRdb keeps in-frame clones, though not all of them. The data contain over 35,000 clones, 86% of them seen just once; the ten biggest clones take up 20% to 25%. This sequence joins TRBV29-1 and TRBJ2-3; D possibly corresponds to TRBD2 (5 bases). Sequenced material: CD4+ or CD8+ T cells sorted from blood, taken in a trial of the OX40 agonist ivuxolimab. The sequence derives from an adult with an advanced solid tumor such as melanoma, head and neck, liver or kidney cancer. This chain's CDR3 is CSVVLVTGVPRDTQYF. The CDR3 DNA reads TGCAGCGTTGTTCTCGTAACCGGGGTCCCCAGGGATACGCAGTATTTT.